These T cell receptor beta chains were read from a single sample in a study of blood T cell repertoires in COVID-19. Produced via immunoSEQ multiplex PCR; TCRdb's table is partial and in-frame only. This sample has about 58,000 clones, with 70% to 90% found just once. The material sequenced was peripheral blood. These receptors were taken from a man in his forties with active COVID-19. The CDR3 runs from the conserved cysteine through the conserved F or W. Fields, in order: J gene, D gene, CDR3 length, clone size, V gene, CDR3 DNA, CDR3 protein. A D gene is named only where the DNA matches it firmly. Expanded clones get a size class; other rows say once, few or many, or leave the size out.

TRBJ2-7 TRBD2 14 . TRBV7-9 TGTGCCAGCAGCCGGACTAGCGGGAAATACGAGCAGTACTTC CASSRTSGKYEQYF
TRBJ1-5 . 14 . TRBV27 TGTGCCAGCAGTTTATCGTCCGGGGGTCAGCCCCAGCATTTT CASSLSSGGQPQHF
TRBJ2-3 TRBD1 12 . TRBV30 TGTGCCTGGAGTGTACAGGGGGATACGCAGTATTTT CAWSVQGDTQYF
TRBJ2-7 TRBD2 15 . TRBV3-1/TRBV3-2 TGTGCCAGCAGCCCAACGGGACTAGCGGCATTGGAGCAGTACTTC CASSPTGLAALEQYF
TRBJ2-5 . 14 . TRBV7-8 TGTGCCAGCAGCTTACGGGGGAGGCGAGAGACCCAGTACTTC CASSLRGRRETQYF
TRBJ2-7 . 13 . TRBV23-1 TGCGCCAGCGGGGGGGGCAGGGGTAAGGAGCAGTACTTC CASGGGRGKEQYF
TRBJ2-5 . 15 . TRBV11-2 TGTGCCAGCAGCTCCGAGGAGATATACCAAGAGACCCAGTACTTC CASSSEEIYQETQYF
TRBJ1-2 . 14 once TRBV19 TGTGCCAGTAGTGCAGACTTCCCTATCTATGGCTACACCTTC CASSADFPIYGYTF
TRBJ2-7 . 13 . TRBV5-6 TGTGCCAGCAGCGGACTACCTCCCGGTGAGCAGTACTTC CASSGLPPGEQYF
TRBJ2-5 . 16 . TRBV6-6 TGTGCCAGCAGTTACCCTGCGGGGGCCAGCCAAGAGACCCAGTACTTC CASSYPAGASQETQYF
TRBJ1-2 TRBD1 17 once TRBV14 TGTGCCAGCAGCCAAATTAAGGCTCCGGGACAGTTATATGGCTACACCTTC CASSQIKAPGQLYGYTF
TRBJ1-2 TRBD1 15 . TRBV6-4 TGTGCCAGCAGCTTAGGACAGGGAGGTGTCAATGGCTACACCTTC CASSLGQGGVNGYTF
TRBJ1-1 . 15 . TRBV6-5 TGTGCCAGCAGTCAACGGACAGTAACGGGCACTGAAGCTTTCTTT CASSQRTVTGTEAFF
TRBJ1-1 TRBD1 14 few TRBV14 TGTGCCAGCAGCCAAGCACAGGGGTTCCAGAGGGCTTTCTTT CASSQAQGFQRAFF
TRBJ2-7 TRBD1 14 few TRBV19 TGTGCCAGTAGTAGGACAGGAGGTTTTGACGAGCAGTACTTC CASSRTGGFDEQYF